This passage covers 25 T cell receptor beta chains from one sample sequenced in a study of human T cells and chemical hapten exposure. As for time point: patch test 1, 2 weeks after DPC sensitization. The treatment denotes: therapeutic diphenylcyclopropenone sensitization with weekly scalp DPC. Via MiXCR, TCRdb re-called the RACE reads, giving one row per CDR3 protein. The repertoire holds 95,000 or so distinct CDR3 sequences, with about 10% as singletons. The material was whole blood, obtained in connection with sensitization to the hapten diphenylcyclopropenone (DPC). These receptor sequences come from a man aged 35 to 55 with alopecia areata. Some clones in this sample may be carry-over from other donors' samples.

Only a few counts were recorded for this clonotype. The chain recombines TRBV9 with TRBJ2-3; the D gene is possibly TRBD2 (6 bases). This CDR3 is built from 16 residues. The ends were cut back, 0 bases at V and 1 base at J, with 12 bases in the middle. Germline V gives CDR1 SGDLS, CDR2 YYNGEE. The CDR3, as DNA: TGTGCCAGCAGCGTAGCCGGCGGGGAGCGCACAGATACGCAGTATTTT. This sequence encodes CASSVAGGERTDTQYF.

The chain links TRBV7-9 to TRBJ1-5; 10 positions match TRBD1. The CDR3 has 16 residues. Trimming took 5 bases from V and 9 from J; bases not matched to a gene: 13. Germline loops: CDR1 SEHNR, CDR2 FQNEAQ (reference sequence). CDR3 DNA: TGTGCCAGCAGCCAGGGGGACAGGGGTCGTTCAGGGCCCCAGCATTTT. It yields the protein CASSQGDRGRSGPQHF.

Many counts were recorded for this clonotype. The rearrangement uses TRBV20-1 and TRBJ1-5; possibly TRBD1 for D (6 bases). The CDR3 is 15 residues long. V lost 3 bases to trimming and J lost 0 bases, with 12 bases between them. Germline CDR1 and CDR2: DFQATT and SNEGSKA (reference sequence). CDR3 protein: CSASSGAHSNQPQHF. The CDR3 DNA sequence: TGCAGTGCTAGTTCAGGGGCCCATAGCAATCAGCCCCAGCATTTT.

In its sample, this clonotype was seen a few times. The chain joins TRBV6-1 to TRBJ2-7; 11 nucleotides agree with TRBD1. Trimming cost V 6 bases and J 6 bases; bases outside gene matches: 7. Germline V lookup: CDR1 MNHNS, CDR2 SASEGT. The CDR3 runs to 14 residues. The chain's CDR3 is CASRISGTGGEQYF. The CDR3 DNA follows: TGTGCCAGCAGAATATCCGGGACAGGGGGCGAGCAGTACTTC.

This clonotype was seen at least ten times. This chain joins TRBV29-1 and TRBJ1-2; D is undetermined. The CDR3 has 12 residues. V was cut by 4 bases and J by 4 bases, with 10 bases left in between. The germline CDR1 and CDR2 sequences are SQVTM and ANQGSEA. CDR3 sequence reads: CSVGGSSYGYTF. Written as DNA, the CDR3 is TGCAGCGTTGGAGGCTCCTCCTATGGCTACACCTTC. Full variable domain (rest looked up from reference TRBV29-1 and TRBJ1-2): SAVISQKPSRDICQRGTSLTIQCQVDSQVTMMFWYRQQPGQSLTLIATANQGSEATYESGFVIDKFPISRPNLTFSTLTVSNMSPEDSSIYLCSVGGSSYGYTFGSGTRLTVV.

This clonotype has more than one count but fewer than ten. V is TRBV28 and J is TRBJ1-4; D not certain. Trimming shortened V by 7 bases and J by 8 bases, and 17 bases separated the two germline ends. This CDR3 is 14 amino acids long. CDR1 is MDHEN, CDR2 SYDVKM, per germline. The CDR3 region is CASIMGAYGEKLFF. For the CDR3, the DNA is TGTGCCAGCATCATGGGAGCCTATGGGGAAAAACTGTTTTTT.

This clonotype was seen many times. This rearrangement joins TRBV7-9 to TRBJ1-2; 9 bases agree with TRBD1. CDR3 length equals 13 residues. In germline, CDR1 is SEHNR, CDR2 FQNEAQ (reference sequence). Trimming cost V 5 bases and J 6 bases; bases outside gene matches: 4. The CDR3 DNA follows: TGTGCCAGCAGCCCTACAGGGGGCCATGGCTACACCTTC. It yields the protein CASSPTGGHGYTF.

This clonotype was picked up many times. CDR3 amino acids: CASSSLAVGYQETQYF. The CDR3 DNA is TGTGCCAGCAGCTCCCTAGCGGTAGGGTACCAAGAGACCCAGTACTTC. This chain links TRBV5-5 with TRBJ2-5; 7 positions match TRBD2. The CDR3 contains 16 residues. V trimming: 3 bases; J trimming: 0 bases; junction bases outside the gene matches: 8. Germline V gene lookup returns CDR1 SGHKS and CDR2 YYEKEE (reference sequence).

This clonotype has only a few counts. V is TRBV29-1 and J is TRBJ2-3, with a possible D match to TRBD2 (6 bases). CDR1 and CDR2 from the germline V gene are SQVTM and ANQGSEA. The CDR3 is 13 residues long. Trimming shortened V by 7 bases and J by 0 bases, and 11 bases separated the two germline ends. The CDR3 sequence is CSAGTDSTDTQYF. In nucleotides, the CDR3 is TGCAGCGCTGGGACTGATAGCACAGATACGCAGTATTTT.

This clonotype has just a few counts. The chain uses TRBV13 and TRBJ2-1; the D is unclear. The CDR3 has 16 amino acids. Trimming left V 2 bases short and J 7 bases short, with 18 bases between. The V gene's germline CDR1 is PRHDT and CDR2 FYEKMQ (reference sequence). The CDR3 DNA sequence: TGTGCCAGCAGCTTACGGGTGTTCACGGATCAGAATGAGCAGTTCTTC. It is translated as CASSLRVFTDQNEQFF.

This clonotype has just a few counts. The chain carries TRBV28 and TRBJ2-7; the match to TRBD1 covers 10 bases. The CDR3 has 15 amino acids. From germline, CDR1 is MDHEN and CDR2 SYDVKM. V dropped 6 bases and J dropped 5; count of bases not matched to a gene: 10. In DNA form, the CDR3 reads TGTGCCAGCAGCCTACCGGGACAGGGGAGCCACGAGCAGTACTTC. Translated, it gives CASSLPGQGSHEQYF.

This clonotype was detected a few times. The chain recombines TRBV6-2 or TRBV6-3 with TRBJ2-1; TRBD2 aligns across 14 bases. The germline V gene encodes CDR1 MNHEY and CDR2 SVGEGT. The CDR3 loop spans 16 amino acids. The V and J ends lost 7 bases and 5 bases, in that order; junction bases with no gene match: 7. The CDR3 sequence: CASILGLAGGDNEQFF. The CDR3 DNA follows: TGTGCCAGCATCCTCGGACTAGCGGGAGGAGACAATGAGCAGTTCTTC.

This clonotype was observed at least ten times. V is TRBV29-1 and J is TRBJ1-1; a possible D gene is TRBD1 (5 bases). CDR1 is SQVTM and CDR2 is ANQGSEA in the germline V gene. The CDR3 is 13 residues long. V was pared by 3 bases and J by 6 bases, with 14 bases between. The CDR3 here is CSVDRQGRPEAFF. The DNA of the CDR3 is TGCAGCGTTGACAGGCAGGGACGACCTGAAGCTTTCTTT.

The rearrangement joins TRBV7-9 to TRBJ2-3; D possibly corresponds to TRBD2 (5 bases). The germline V gene has CDR1 SEHNR and CDR2 FQNEAQ (reference sequence). The CDR3 sequence is 15 residues long. Trimming took off 1 base at V and 2 bases at J, with 10 bases between the two ends. As DNA, the CDR3 is TGTGCCAGCAGCTTAGTGCCGGGAACCACAGATACGCAGTATTTT. As protein: CASSLVPGTTDTQYF.

This chain uses TRBV5-6 with TRBJ1-2, with D perhaps matching TRBD1 (5 bases). The CDR3 consists of 13 residues. Germline V gene lookup returns CDR1 SGHDT and CDR2 YYEEEE. The V gene lost 0 bases and the J gene lost 6 bases, with 9 bases spanning the gap. Here the CDR3 reads CASSLVQGNGYTF. The DNA of the CDR3 is TGTGCCAGCAGCTTGGTGCAGGGAAATGGCTACACCTTC.

The chain employs TRBV10-3 and TRBJ2-1; 12 positions match TRBD2. With V trimmed by 6 bases and J by 8 bases, 14 bases remained unmatched. CDR3 length equals 17 residues. Germline V gene data show CDR1 as ENHRY and CDR2 as SYGVKD. The CDR3 here is CAISRAPSGRVGDEQFF. Written as DNA, the CDR3 is TGTGCCATCAGCCGTGCCCCTAGCGGGAGGGTCGGGGATGAGCAGTTCTTC.

V is TRBV6-2 or TRBV6-3 and J is TRBJ1-1, with D hard to call. The CDR3 covers 14 residues. The germline V gene has CDR1 MNHEY and CDR2 SVGEGT. Trimming removed 0 bases at V and 6 bases at J, with 11 bases between. CDR3 in amino acids: CASSYSVLAAEAFF. As DNA, the CDR3 is TGTGCCAGCAGTTACTCTGTCCTGGCCGCTGAAGCTTTCTTT.

The V gene is TRBV27, the J gene TRBJ2-7; TRBD1 aligns across 7 bases. With V trimmed by 7 bases and J by 5 bases, 2 bases remained unmatched. The germline CDR1 and CDR2 sequences are MNHEY and SMNVEV (reference sequence). The CDR3 is 11 amino acids. The chain's CDR3 is CASIRGNEQYV. The CDR3 DNA is TGTGCCAGCATCAGGGGGAACGAGCAGTACGTC.

This clonotype occurred a few times. The V and J genes are TRBV7-8 and TRBJ2-7, with 10 bases lining up with TRBD1. Unmatched junction bases numbered 5, after V lost 4 bases and J lost 2 bases. Germline CDR1 is SGHVS and CDR2 is FQNEAQ. There are 15 residues in the CDR3. The CDR3: CASSSHGQGAYEQYF. CDR3 DNA: TGTGCCAGCAGCTCACACGGACAGGGGGCCTACGAGCAGTACTTC.

The chain joins TRBV28 to TRBJ1-5, with D maybe TRBD1 (6 bases). Deletions cut 5 bases from V and 4 bases from J, with 15 bases between. This CDR3 is 15 amino acids long. Germline CDR1 is MDHEN and CDR2 is SYDVKM. The CDR3 spells CASSETGYRNQPQHF. The CDR3 coding sequence is TGTGCCAGCAGTGAGACAGGTTATAGAAATCAGCCCCAGCATTTT. Together with reference TRBV28 and TRBJ1-5, the CDR3 gives the full variable domain: DVKVTQSSRYLVKRTGEKVFLECVQDMDHENMFWYRQDPGLGLRLIYFSYDVKMKEKGDIPEGYSVSREKKERFSLILESASTNQTSMYLCASSETGYRNQPQHFGDGTRLSIL.

A note on this clonotype: One end of the junction is discordant with germline, which a read error may explain. DNA for the CDR3: TGCAGTGCCCGGAAGCTCCGGGACAGGACGGGAATTGGAACCTTC. It encodes CSARKLRDRTGIGTF. The rearrangement joins TRBV20-1 to TRBJ2-1; 8 nucleotides agree with TRBD1. This CDR3 contains 15 residues. Per germline, CDR1 DFQATT and CDR2 SNEGSKA (reference sequence).

This clonotype has at least ten counts. The chain combines TRBV29-1 with TRBJ2-3; 8 bases agree with TRBD2. The CDR3 contains 15 residues. The trim removed 2 bases at V and 3 bases at J, leaving 7 bases unmatched. Germline V gene sequence: CDR1 SQVTM, CDR2 ANQGSEA. The CDR3 nucleotides are TGCAGCGTTGAACTACTAGCGGACCATACAGATACGCAGTATTTT. Amino acid sequence: CSVELLADHTDTQYF.

This chain uses TRBV7-2 with TRBJ2-5, with 12 bases fitting TRBD2. The V gene end was trimmed by 1 base and the J gene end by 3 bases; junction bases not matched to a gene: 3. The germline V gene has CDR1 SGHTA and CDR2 FQGNSA. This CDR3 comprises 16 residues. The CDR3 region is CASSLGASGREETQYF. DNA for the CDR3: TGTGCCAGCAGCTTAGGGGCTAGCGGGAGGGAAGAGACCCAGTACTTC. Full variable domain (remainder filled in from reference TRBV7-2 and TRBJ2-5): GAGVSQSPSNKVTEKGKDVELRCDPISGHTALYWYRQSLGQGLEFLIYFQGNSAPDKSGLPSDRFSAERTGGSVSTLTIQRTQQEDSAVYLCASSLGASGREETQYFGPGTRLLVL.

This chain connects TRBV20-1 to TRBJ2-7, with 7 bases fitting TRBD1. The CDR3 sequence is 14 residues long. From germline, CDR1 is DFQATT and CDR2 SNEGSKA (reference sequence). Trimming took 3 bases from V and 3 from J; bases not matched to a gene: 8. The chain's CDR3 is CSASIRDRHYEQYF. DNA for the CDR3: TGCAGTGCTAGCATCCGGGACAGACACTACGAGCAGTACTTC.

The V and J genes are TRBV28 and TRBJ2-7; D gene uncertain. Trimming removed 7 bases from V and 6 bases from J, with 13 bases in between. CDR3 size: 12 residues. Looked up from germline, CDR1 is MDHEN and CDR2 is SYDVKM. The CDR3 DNA is TGTGCCAGCACCAGCGAGCGTTCCGAGCAGTACTTC. Translating it yields CASTSERSEQYF. Drawing the rest from reference TRBV28 and TRBJ2-7, the complete variable domain is DVKVTQSSRYLVKRTGEKVFLECVQDMDHENMFWYRQDPGLGLRLIYFSYDVKMKEKGDIPEGYSVSREKKERFSLILESASTNQTSMYLCASTSERSEQYFGPGTRLTVT.